The rows below give T cell receptor beta chains drawn from one sample of a study of monozygotic twins with inflammatory bowel disease. TCRdb re-called the 5' RACE reads, yielding one record per CDR3 amino acid sequence without DNA. Its listing shows 200,000 to 250,000 distinct CDR3 sequences. The sample comprised blood. The source is a human donor with ulcerative colitis or Crohn's disease, or a healthy co-twin of an affected twin (not recorded which). CDR3s include the opening cysteine and the closing phenylalanine or tryptophan.

J gene,V gene,CDR3 protein
TRBJ2-7,TRBV5-1,CASSLDSPRVAYEQYF
TRBJ2-5,TRBV25-1,CASQTGETQYF
TRBJ2-3,TRBV5-1,CASSLSSSGILGTDTQYF
TRBJ1-4,TRBV4-1,CASSQERGVQEKLFF
TRBJ1-1,TRBV29-1,CSVGPARTGGPGAFF
TRBJ2-5,TRBV12-3/TRBV12-4,CASSFWAQETQYF
TRBJ2-5,TRBV5-1,CASSRFTGRGQETQYF
TRBJ2-7,TRBV7-9,CASSSGPLEQYF
TRBJ2-7,TRBV6-5,CASRTSGYYEQYF
TRBJ2-1,TRBV20-1,CSASSGTSGSLLNEQFF
TRBJ1-1,TRBV12-3/TRBV12-4,CASSLALNTEAFF
TRBJ2-1,TRBV5-6,CASSWVETEQFF
TRBJ1-1,TRBV4-1,CASSQPGQGSEAFF
TRBJ1-6,TRBV5-1,CASSAGTADSPLHF
TRBJ1-1,TRBV30,CAWRQGTEAFF
TRBJ2-6,TRBV6-2/TRBV6-3,CASTRYTPWGANVLTF
TRBJ2-7,TRBV6-2/TRBV6-3,CASSYGLAGEGTYEQYF
TRBJ2-1,TRBV6-2/TRBV6-3,CASSPQYPREQFF
TRBJ2-3,TRBV19,CASSQRLAGRTDTQYF
TRBJ2-5,TRBV5-1,CASSLGLWGQAFQETQYF
TRBJ2-2,TRBV7-2,CASSPDINTGELFF
TRBJ1-2,TRBV29-1,CSVEDPPYGYTF
TRBJ2-3,TRBV11-2,CASSLSGPQHTQYF
TRBJ2-7,TRBV10-3,CAISGVGYEQYF
TRBJ2-1,TRBV9,CASSAGEGNEQFF
TRBJ2-5,TRBV9,CASSVDGLQETQYF
TRBJ2-3,TRBV6-6,CASRAGGSTDTQYF
TRBJ1-2,TRBV5-1,CASSPWTGGMDYTF
TRBJ2-7,TRBV2,CASRGTGQYSTYEQYF
TRBJ2-1,TRBV2,CAGQTGTGAHNEQFF
TRBJ2-5,TRBV29-1,CSTSQGETQYF
TRBJ2-5,TRBV11-2,CASSPNSVETQYF
TRBJ1-6,TRBV6-1,CASSRQASSYNSPLHF
TRBJ2-2,TRBV6-5,CASSYSVLAGSTGELFF
TRBJ2-1,TRBV5-3,CARSDRTGSSYNEQFF
TRBJ1-2,TRBV12-3/TRBV12-4,CASSLSVGTGRGYTF
TRBJ2-1,TRBV12-3/TRBV12-4,CASTQGVSQRGEQFF
TRBJ2-7,TRBV7-2,CASSLQGQGSYEQYF
TRBJ2-7,TRBV12-3/TRBV12-4,CASSSPGQPYEQYF
TRBJ2-4,TRBV6-5,CASSYSAGAKNIQYF
TRBJ1-2,TRBV18,CASSEGPGGDYGCTF
TRBJ1-1,TRBV5-8,CAARRRNTEAFF
TRBJ2-1,TRBV5-1,CASSLAASGYNEQSF
TRBJ2-7,TRBV7-2,CASSLTSGVSYEQYF